This TCR beta chain was found in a study of blood T cell repertoires in COVID-19. Study-wide context: There were acute and convalescent COVID-19 samples, and they came from the United States, Italy and Spain.

This table comes from immunoSEQ multiplex PCR, and its TCRdb copy is limited to in-frame clones, with some not included. The table shows 200,000 to 250,000 clones, with almost 85% occurring only once. The sequenced sample consisted of peripheral blood. The receptor was isolated from a woman in her 40s with acute or convalescent COVID-19.

The CDR3: CASSMDGSSYNEQFF. CDR3 DNA sequence: TGTGCCAGTAGTATGGACGGGAGCTCCTACAATGAGCAGTTCTTC. The chain has TRBV19 and TRBJ2-1, with TRBD2 as a possible D gene (6 bases). The V end lost 3 bases, the J end lost 0 bases, and 9 bases lay between the germline ends. This CDR3 contains 15 residues. The germline V gene has CDR1 LNHDA and CDR2 SQIVND (reference sequence).